This paragraph reports one T cell receptor (beta chain). Its specificity is unknown. After constant-region reverse-primer amplification, full-length variable regions underwent semi-nested PCR with Nested Universal Primer A. Using its own MiXCR run on the 5' RACE reads, TCRdb lists one record per CDR3 protein. Among more than 55,000 distinct CDR3 sequences, 26% were seen once, and the ten largest hold under 2.5%. The sorted Tregs were CD4+CD25+CD127-/low cells. Study outcomes and limitations: Whole repertoires were not studied in the larger cohort, only one V-J beta rearrangement.

This clonotype was sampled from a female donor with breast cancer. The sample consisted of tumor-infiltrating Tregs sorted from the breast tumor.

The CDR3 loop is CASSLVRLAGGADTQYF. CDR3 bases: TGTGCCAGCAGCTTGGTGAGGCTAGCGGGAGGAGCAGATACGCAGTATTTT. The V gene is TRBV5-5, the J gene TRBJ2-3, with 11 bases fitting TRBD2. Germline values: CDR1 SGHKS, CDR2 YYEKEE (reference sequence). The CDR3 consists of 17 residues. Trimming removed 0 bases from V and 4 bases from J; junction bases left unmatched: 7.